The T cell receptor beta chain described here comes from a study of monozygotic twins with inflammatory bowel disease. The CDR3 has 15 residues. Germline V gene sequence: CDR1 MNHEY, CDR2 SMNVEV (reference sequence). Worth noting for this clonotype: The antigen is not known.

For every sample, eight separate reactions were used to make cDNA. TCRdb re-called the 5' RACE reads and gives one entry per CDR3 protein, without DNA. This table lists fewer than 550,000 distinct CDR3 sequences. Study-wide findings and caveats: Variability in patient repertoires may have come partly from differing immunosuppressive treatments.

This chain connects TRBV27 to TRBJ2-2; TCRdb selects TRBD2, and the lack of DNA leaves this call unchecked. Specimen: blood. The receptor comes from a human donor with ulcerative colitis or Crohn's disease, or a healthy co-twin of an affected twin (not recorded which). The chain's CDR3 is CASSSTTSYAGELFF.